This T cell receptor (beta chain) originates from a study of shared clonotypes between healthy human individuals. Deletions cut 4 bases from V and 3 bases from J, with 8 bases between. CDR3 length: 13 residues. The germline V gene encodes CDR1 SGHRS and CDR2 YFSETQ. Clones were sequenced by immunoSEQ multiplex PCR, and TCRdb holds only the in-frame ones, with some missing. The table includes about 2.4 million clones, approximately 93% detected once. The material sequenced was naive CD4+ T cells from PBMCs. Regarding subset: CD45RA+ positively selected. The chain recombines TRBV5-1 with TRBJ1-5, with unresolved D. The sequence came from a man between 18 and 29 years old in good health. Some clones in this sample may be carry-over from other donors' samples. CDR3 in DNA: TGCGCCAGCAGCCCGGACTTCAATCAGCCCCAGCATTTT. Its translation: CASSPDFNQPQHF.